This TCR beta chain was sequenced for a study of patients and donors after allogeneic stem cell transplantation (dated by TCRdb to the early 2020s). This clonotype was seen a few times. It has no known antigen specificity. Qualities for individual bases were not recorded, and no much larger clone is one base off. From the cysteine up to the phenylalanine, the CDR3 has a length of 15 residues. Only the CDR3 DNA is retained, 45 bases long and in frame from the first base. The V end loses 6 bases and the J end loses 2 bases, and a stretch of 14 bases separates them. Library preparation employed RT-PCR. The instrument given in TCRdb is NextSeq 550. The raw public reads went through TCRdb reprocessing: fastp at Q25, MiXCR clone calling, in-frame beta chains kept. Merged by CDR3 protein, the rows form single entries marked with the most common genes and DNA. For this sample there are about 89,000 distinct CDR3 sequences; about 48% appear just once. Jointly, the top ten make up roughly two thirds of the sample.

Sequenced sample: blood, either unsorted or a sorted T cell fraction (not recorded which). The sequence is built from TRBV12-3 or TRBV12-4 and TRBJ1-5, with TRBD1 tentatively as D gene (5 bases match). The receptor was derived from a human donor who was either an allogeneic HSCT recipient or a stem cell or donor lymphocyte infusion donor (not recorded which). It is not recorded whose cells these are; they may come from a transplant donor. For the CDR3, the sequence is CASSPTTGGNQPQHF. Here is the DNA: TGTGCCAGCAGCCCTACCACGGGGGGCAATCAGCCCCAGCATTTT.